The rows below give T cell receptor beta chains drawn from one sample of a study of blood T cell repertoires in COVID-19. TCRdb keeps only in-frame clones here, not all; method: immunoSEQ multiplex PCR. The sample yields approximately 300,000 clones, around 90% seen once. Specimen: peripheral blood. These receptors all come from a woman under 40 with COVID-19, enrolled during active disease. The CDR3 runs from the conserved cysteine through the conserved F or W. The D gene is left open where the match is weak. Expanded clones are given a class, and other clones once, few, many or no size at all.

clone size	D gene	V gene	J gene	CDR3 DNA	CDR3 protein
.	.	TRBV14	TRBJ1-6	TGTGCCAGCAGCCAAGTCCAGGGAGGCAATTCACCCCTCCACTTT	CASSQVQGGNSPLHF
.	.	TRBV2	TRBJ1-1	TGTGCCAGCTTGCCCCGGGAGCCAGGAGGCACTGAAGCTTTCTTT	CASLPREPGGTEAFF
.	.	TRBV9	TRBJ2-3	TGTGCCAGCAGCGGACCAGCGGAACCCACAGATACGCAGTATTTT	CASSGPAEPTDTQYF
.	.	TRBV6-5	TRBJ2-7	TGTGCCAGCAGCTTAGCGGTCGCCTACGAGCAGTACTTC	CASSLAVAYEQYF
.	.	TRBV30	TRBJ2-3	TGTGCCTGGACCCACGGGGGGCAGGGGCTCGCAGATACGCAGTATTTT	CAWTHGGQGLADTQYF
few	TRBD1	TRBV9	TRBJ1-5	TGTGCCAGCAGCCGGAACGACAGGGCGGCGACGAGCAATCAGCCCCAGCATTTT	CASSRNDRAATSNQPQHF
.	.	TRBV6-5	TRBJ2-2	TGTGCCAGCAGGCGGGACAGCACCGGGGAGCTGTTTTTT	CASRRDSTGELFF
.	TRBD2	TRBV5-4	TRBJ2-7	TGTGCCAGCAGCTTATCATCTAGCGGGCCTAGCTCCTACGAGCAGTACTTC	CASSLSSSGPSSYEQYF
.	.	TRBV4-2	TRBJ1-1	TGTGCCAGCAGCCAAGGCCAGGGTGGGACTGAAGCTTTCTTT	CASSQGQGGTEAFF
.	TRBD1	TRBV25-1	TRBJ1-2	TGTGCCAGCAGTGAATTCGGGACAGGGTTTTACTATGGCTACACCTTC	CASSEFGTGFYYGYTF
.	.	TRBV12-2	TRBJ2-5	TGTGCAAGTCGCCCCAGGTGGGGCGAGACCCAGTACTTC	CASRPRWGETQYF
.	.	TRBV3-1/TRBV3-2	TRBJ1-2	TGTGCCAGCAGCCAAGAATACAGTAACTATGGCTACACCTTC	CASSQEYSNYGYTF
.	.	TRBV2	TRBJ2-1	TGTGCCAGCAGTGACGACTTACCCCTCTACAATGAGCAGTTCTTC	CASSDDLPLYNEQFF
.	.	TRBV24-1	TRBJ2-5	TGTGCCACCAGGGCTAGCGCCCAAGAGACCCAGTACTTC	CATRASAQETQYF
.	.	TRBV4-1	TRBJ1-6	TGCGCCAGCAGCCAACCTAACCCGGGAAGGAATTCACCCCTCCACTTT	CASSQPNPGRNSPLHF
few	TRBD2	TRBV7-2	TRBJ2-1	TGTGCCAGCAGCTTACTAGCGGGAGGTAAAGATGAGCAGTTCTTC	CASSLLAGGKDEQFF
.	.	TRBV11-2	TRBJ2-3	TGTGCCAGCAGCTCCCGGTCGGGGAGTCCAGATACGCAGTATTTT	CASSSRSGSPDTQYF
.	TRBD1	TRBV28	TRBJ2-7	TGTGCCAGCAGTTTATGGACAGGGTCCGAGCAGTACTTC	CASSLWTGSEQYF
.	.	TRBV5-1	TRBJ2-1	TGCGCCAGCAGCTTGTTGATTAGCGGAGAAATTACAATGAGGCAGTTCTTC	CASSLLISGEITMRQFF
.	TRBD1	TRBV7-6	TRBJ2-7	TGTGCCAGCAGCGGACGGGACAGGGGGTTCATCGAGCAGTACTTC	CASSGRDRGFIEQYF
.	.	TRBV28	TRBJ2-7	TGTGCCAGCAGCCCCCTAGGGGCCGGGGAGCAGTACTTC	CASSPLGAGEQYF
once	.	TRBV7-3	TRBJ2-3	TGTGCCAGCAGCTTAGATTTGAGTACGCAGTATTTT	CASSLDLSTQYF
.	TRBD1	TRBV5-1	TRBJ1-3	TGCGCCAGCAGCCCCGGGACAGGGGGAAACACCATATATTTT	CASSPGTGGNTIYF
.	TRBD1	TRBV9	TRBJ2-7	TGTGCCAGCAGCGTGGGGACAGGCGACAACTACGAGCAGTACTTC	CASSVGTGDNYEQYF
.	TRBD2	TRBV19	TRBJ2-3	TGTGCCAGTAGTAAGACTAGCGGCCCCTCTAGCACAGATACGCAGTATTTT	CASSKTSGPSSTDTQYF
.	.	TRBV29-1	TRBJ2-1	TGCAGCGTTGAACGACGAACCAATGAGCGGCAGTTCTTC	CSVERRTNERQFF
.	.	TRBV18	TRBJ1-4	TGTGCCAGCTCATTAGGTAGCCTGGCAACTAATGAAAAACTGTTTTTT	CASSLGSLATNEKLFF
.	TRBD1	TRBV27	TRBJ1-6	TGTGCCAGCAGTTTATCGGACAGGGCATATTCACCCCTCCACTTT	CASSLSDRAYSPLHF
.	.	TRBV7-6	TRBJ2-7	TGTGCCAGCAGCTTAGCCCCCCCGGGAACAAATGACTACGAGCAGTACTTC	CASSLAPPGTNDYEQYF
.	.	TRBV4-3	TRBJ1-5	TGCGCCAGCAGCCAAGATACGGTGGAGAATCAGCCCCAGCATTTT	CASSQDTVENQPQHF
.	.	TRBV5-6	TRBJ1-2	TGTGCCAGCAGCTTGCGGGGGTCGGGCTATGGCTACACCTTC	CASSLRGSGYGYTF
.	.	TRBV21-1	TRBJ1-1	TGTGCCAGCAGCAAAGCCGACATAGGGGGAGAGGCTGAAGCTTTCTTT	CASSKADIGGEAEAFF
.	TRBD1	TRBV30	TRBJ2-5	TGTGCCTGGGACACAGGGGCAGAGACCCAGTACTTC	CAWDTGAETQYF
.	.	TRBV6-5	TRBJ1-2	TGTGCCAGCAGGGGGGCAGGCGGGGGCTACACCTTC	CASRGAGGGYTF
once	TRBD2	TRBV7-2	TRBJ2-1	TGTGCCAGCAGCTTACTAGCGGGAGAGGGCGATGAGCAGTTCTTC	CASSLLAGEGDEQFF
.	TRBD1	TRBV6-2/TRBV6-3	TRBJ2-7	TGTGCCAGCAGTGGACAGGGAACCTACGAGCAGTACTTC	CASSGQGTYEQYF
.	TRBD1	TRBV7-9	TRBJ1-5	TGTGCCAGCAGCCGTACAGGGGACCAGCCCCAGCATTTT	CASSRTGDQPQHF
once	TRBD2	TRBV4-2	TRBJ2-1	TGTGCCAGCAGCCAAGAAGGGACTAGCGGATACAATGAGCAGTTCTTC	CASSQEGTSGYNEQFF
.	TRBD1	TRBV13	TRBJ1-2	TGTGCCAGCACCCCTCCGGGACAGGGGGCGCTTGGCTACACCTTC	CASTPPGQGALGYTF
.	.	TRBV5-1	TRBJ1-2	TGCGCCAACTCCCTGGGGCGGATCTATGGCTACACCTTC	CANSLGRIYGYTF
.	TRBD1	TRBV5-5	TRBJ2-5	TGTGCCAGCAGCTCTGGACAGGGTCCGGAGACCCAGTACTTC	CASSSGQGPETQYF
.	.	TRBV7-9	TRBJ1-3	TGTGCCAGCAGCCTCCCGGGGGACACCATATATTTT	CASSLPGDTIYF
.	.	TRBV15	TRBJ2-3	TGTGCCACCAGCAATTCAGGGCCTCTCCCCACAGATACGCAGTATTTT	CATSNSGPLPTDTQYF
.	TRBD1	TRBV15	TRBJ1-5	TGTGCCACCAGCTCTGACAGGGGATGGAGTCAGCCCCAGCATTTT	CATSSDRGWSQPQHF
.	TRBD2	TRBV9	TRBJ2-1	TGTGCCAGCAGCCCCGGGACTAGCCCCAATGAGCAGTTCTTC	CASSPGTSPNEQFF
.	.	TRBV14	TRBJ1-4	TGTGCCAGCAGTTACGGGATCCAAGAAAAACTGTTTTTT	CASSYGIQEKLFF